This T cell receptor beta chain was profiled in a study of T cells in localized non-small cell lung cancer. General study findings and limits: Uninvolved nearby lung showed the greatest T cell clonality, exceeding that found in tumor. Higher T cell density in the blood was associated with longer overall survival, whereas higher adjacent-lung clonality associated with shorter survival.

Germline V gene sequence: CDR1 MNHGY, CDR2 SAAAGT. With 1 base clipped from V and 7 bases from J, the junction kept 5 bases outside the gene matches. The CDR3 sequence is 16 residues long. Turning to this clone: Its cognate antigen is unknown.

Clones were sequenced by immunoSEQ multiplex PCR, and TCRdb holds only the in-frame ones, with some missing. Altogether some 3,500 clones are present, 25% to 30% being singletons, with the ten largest covering approximately 9%. Sequencing used lung tumor tissue, obtained before any cancer treatment. The rearrangement uses TRBV6-8 and TRBJ2-2; 11 bases line up with TRBD1. The sequence was collected from a male donor aged 60 or over with stage I lung adenocarcinoma. The CDR3 loop reads CASSYLGQGVHGELFF. CDR3 sequence (DNA): TGTGCCAGCAGTTACTTGGGACAGGGGGTGCACGGGGAGCTGTTTTTT.